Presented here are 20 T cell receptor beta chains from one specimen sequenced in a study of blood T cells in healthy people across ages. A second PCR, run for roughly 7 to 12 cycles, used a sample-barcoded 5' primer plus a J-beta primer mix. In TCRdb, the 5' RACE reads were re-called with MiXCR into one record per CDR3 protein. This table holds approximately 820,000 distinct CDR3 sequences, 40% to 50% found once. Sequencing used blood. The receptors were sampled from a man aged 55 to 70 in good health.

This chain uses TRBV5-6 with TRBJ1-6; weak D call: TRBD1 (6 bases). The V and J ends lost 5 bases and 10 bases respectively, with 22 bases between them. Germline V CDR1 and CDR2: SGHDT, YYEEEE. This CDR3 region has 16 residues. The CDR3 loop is CASSQLGGQGYSPLHF. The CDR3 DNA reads TGTGCCAGCAGTCAACTTGGAGGGCAGGGGTACTCACCCCTCCACTTT.

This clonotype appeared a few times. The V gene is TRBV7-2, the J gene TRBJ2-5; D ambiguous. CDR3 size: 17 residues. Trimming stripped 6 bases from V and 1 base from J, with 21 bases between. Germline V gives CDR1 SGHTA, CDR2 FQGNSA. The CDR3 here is CASSSPLGFLIQETQYF. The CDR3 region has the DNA TGTGCCAGCAGTTCTCCTCTAGGCTTTCTGATCCAAGAGACCCAGTACTTC.

In DNA, the CDR3 is TGTGCCAGCAGAACTAGCGGGGGAAACAATGAGCAGTTCTTC. This sequence encodes CASRTSGGNNEQFF. This chain connects TRBV12-3 or TRBV12-4 to TRBJ2-1; 11 nucleotides agree with TRBD2. CDR3 size: 14 residues. The V and J ends lost 6 bases and 5 bases, in that order; junction bases with no gene match: 3.

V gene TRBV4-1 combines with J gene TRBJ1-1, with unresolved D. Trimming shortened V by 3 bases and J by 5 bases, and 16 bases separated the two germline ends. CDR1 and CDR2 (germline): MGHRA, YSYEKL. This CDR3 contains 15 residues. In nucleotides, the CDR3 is TGCGCCAGCAGCCACGTCGCAGGTGTGAGGACTGAAGCTTTCTTT. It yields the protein CASSHVAGVRTEAFF.

CDR3 protein: CASSNDPLRVTLYEQYF. CDR3 bases: TGTGCCAGCTCGAACGACCCCCTGAGGGTCACGCTCTACGAGCAGTACTTC. The genes are TRBV7-2 and TRBJ2-7; D possibly corresponds to TRBD2 (5 bases). The germline CDR1 and CDR2 sequences are SGHTA and FQGNSA. The V and J ends lost 8 bases and 3 bases respectively, with 26 bases between them. This CDR3 is 17 amino acids long.

The CDR3 is CASSPGQGGGGYTF. The CDR3 DNA is TGTGCCAGCAGCCCGGGACAGGGGGGCGGTGGCTACACCTTC. The V gene is TRBV11-2, the J gene TRBJ1-2, with 11 bases fitting TRBD1. Germline V CDR1 and CDR2: SGHAT, FQNNGV. The CDR3 has 14 residues. Trimming took 5 bases from V and 7 from J; bases not matched to a gene: 6.

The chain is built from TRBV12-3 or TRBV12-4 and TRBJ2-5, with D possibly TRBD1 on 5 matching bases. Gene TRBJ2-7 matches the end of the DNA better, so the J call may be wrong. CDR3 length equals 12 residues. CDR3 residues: CASSDGASEQYF. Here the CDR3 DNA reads TGTGCCAGCAGCGATGGGGCGTCCGAGCAGTACTTC.

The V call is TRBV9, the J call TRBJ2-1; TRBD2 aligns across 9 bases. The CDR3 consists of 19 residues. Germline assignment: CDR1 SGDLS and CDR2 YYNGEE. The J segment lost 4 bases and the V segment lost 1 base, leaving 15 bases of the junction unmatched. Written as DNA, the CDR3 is TGTGCCAGCAGCGTAAGCCCCCCGGGTGCGGGGGGGATGTACAATGAGCAGTTCTTC. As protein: CASSVSPPGAGGMYNEQFF.

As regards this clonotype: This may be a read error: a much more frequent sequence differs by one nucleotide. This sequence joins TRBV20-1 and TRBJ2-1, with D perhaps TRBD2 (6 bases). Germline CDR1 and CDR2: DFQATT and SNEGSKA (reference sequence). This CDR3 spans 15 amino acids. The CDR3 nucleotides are TGCAGTGCTAGAGACGTGACTAGAGGCGACAATGAGCGGTTCTTC. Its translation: CSARDVTRGDNERFF.

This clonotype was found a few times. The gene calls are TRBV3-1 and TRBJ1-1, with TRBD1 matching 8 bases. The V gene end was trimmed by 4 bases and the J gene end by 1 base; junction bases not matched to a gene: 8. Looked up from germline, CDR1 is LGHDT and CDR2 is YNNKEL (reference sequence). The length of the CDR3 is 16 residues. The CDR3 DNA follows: TGTGCCAGCAGCCCTCCTCTCGGACAGGGGAACACTGAAGCTTTCTTT. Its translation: CASSPPLGQGNTEAFF.

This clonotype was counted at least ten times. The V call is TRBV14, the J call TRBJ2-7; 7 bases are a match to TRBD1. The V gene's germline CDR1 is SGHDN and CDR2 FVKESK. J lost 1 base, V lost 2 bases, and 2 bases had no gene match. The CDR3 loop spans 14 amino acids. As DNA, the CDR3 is TGTGCCAGCAGCCAATACAGGGGTTCCTACGAGCAGTACTTC. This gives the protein CASSQYRGSYEQYF. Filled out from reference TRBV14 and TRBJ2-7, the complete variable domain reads EAGVTQFPSHSVIEKGQTVTLRCDPISGHDNLYWYRRVMGKEIKFLLHFVKESKQDESGMPNNRFLAERTGGTYSTLKVQPAELEDSGVYFCASSQYRGSYEQYFGPGTRLTVT.

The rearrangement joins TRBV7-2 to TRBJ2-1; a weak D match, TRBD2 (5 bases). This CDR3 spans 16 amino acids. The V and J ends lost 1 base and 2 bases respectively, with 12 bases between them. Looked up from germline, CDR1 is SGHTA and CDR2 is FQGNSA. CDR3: CASSLVAETTYNEQFF. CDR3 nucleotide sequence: TGTGCCAGCAGCTTAGTGGCGGAGACTACCTACAATGAGCAGTTCTTC.

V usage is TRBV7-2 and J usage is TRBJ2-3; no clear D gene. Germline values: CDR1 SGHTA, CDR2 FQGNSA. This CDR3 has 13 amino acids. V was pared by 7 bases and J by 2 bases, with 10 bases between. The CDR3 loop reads CASTHTTTDTQYF. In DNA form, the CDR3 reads TGTGCCAGCACCCACACGACCACAGATACGCAGTATTTT. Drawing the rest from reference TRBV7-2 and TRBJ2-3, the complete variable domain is GAGVSQSPSNKVTEKGKDVELRCDPISGHTALYWYRQSLGQGLEFLIYFQGNSAPDKSGLPSDRFSAERTGGSVSTLTIQRTQQEDSAVYLCASTHTTTDTQYFGPGTRLTVL.

The CDR3 loop reads CSARLAGTGELFF. Written as DNA, the CDR3 is TGCAGTGCCAGACTAGCGGGCACCGGGGAGCTGTTTTTT. The V and J genes are TRBV20-1 and TRBJ2-2, with 10 bases aligning to TRBD2. Germline trimming cut 6 bases from V and 4 bases from J; bases unmatched to any gene: 2. Germline CDR1 and CDR2: DFQATT and SNEGSKA (reference sequence). The CDR3 has 13 amino acids.

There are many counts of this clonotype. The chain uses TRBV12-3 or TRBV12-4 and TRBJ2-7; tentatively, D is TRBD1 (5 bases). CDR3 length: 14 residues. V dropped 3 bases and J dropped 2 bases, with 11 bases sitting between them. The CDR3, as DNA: TGTGCCAGCAGTTTGGGGCAGGCCCCCTACGAGCAGTACTTC. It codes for CASSLGQAPYEQYF.

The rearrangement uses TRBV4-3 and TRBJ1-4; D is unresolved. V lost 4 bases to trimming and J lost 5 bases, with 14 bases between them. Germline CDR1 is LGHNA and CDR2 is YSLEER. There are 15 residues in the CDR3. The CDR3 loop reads CASSPHGETNEKLFF. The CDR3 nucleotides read TGCGCCAGCAGCCCCCATGGAGAGACAAATGAAAAACTGTTTTTT.

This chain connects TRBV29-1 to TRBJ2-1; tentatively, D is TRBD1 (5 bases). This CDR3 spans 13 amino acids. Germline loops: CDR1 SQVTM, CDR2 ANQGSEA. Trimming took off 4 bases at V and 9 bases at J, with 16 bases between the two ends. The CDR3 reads CSVGFRGVLEQFF. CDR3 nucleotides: TGCAGCGTTGGATTTAGGGGCGTTCTTGAGCAGTTCTTC.

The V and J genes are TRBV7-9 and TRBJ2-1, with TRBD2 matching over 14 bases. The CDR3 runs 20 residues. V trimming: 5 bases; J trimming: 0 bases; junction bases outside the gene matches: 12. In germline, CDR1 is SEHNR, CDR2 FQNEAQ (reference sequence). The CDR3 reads CASSPTPGTSGGSSYNEQFF. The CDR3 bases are TGTGCCAGCAGCCCCACTCCCGGGACTAGCGGGGGTAGCTCCTACAATGAGCAGTTCTTC.

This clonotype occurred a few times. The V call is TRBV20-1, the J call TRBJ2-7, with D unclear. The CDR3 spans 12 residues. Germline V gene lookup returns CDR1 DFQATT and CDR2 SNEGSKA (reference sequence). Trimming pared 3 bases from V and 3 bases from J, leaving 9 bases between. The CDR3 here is CSASGPNYEQYF. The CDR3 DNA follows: TGCAGTGCTAGCGGGCCCAACTACGAGCAGTACTTC.

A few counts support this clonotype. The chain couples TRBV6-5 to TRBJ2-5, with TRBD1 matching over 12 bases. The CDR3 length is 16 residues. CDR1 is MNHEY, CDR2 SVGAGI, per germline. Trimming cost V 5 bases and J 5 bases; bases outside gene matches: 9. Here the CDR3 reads CASSTDRDRGRETQYF. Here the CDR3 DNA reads TGTGCCAGCAGTACAGACCGGGACAGGGGGCGCGAGACCCAGTACTTC.